These 12 T cell receptor beta chains came from one sample sequenced in a study of T cells in Graves' hyperthyroidism and ophthalmopathy. Amplification of TCR beta CDR3 regions used RNA as the template. HTBI primers drove first-round RT-PCR of the TCR CDR3. Each CDR3 protein gets one entry after TCRdb re-called the multiplex PCR reads with MiXCR. This table has roughly 180,000 distinct CDR3 sequences, 9.4% appearing once. Material for sequencing was blood. Receptors were obtained from a woman under 30 with Graves' hyperthyroidism that later progressed to Graves' ophthalmopathy.

This clonotype was detected only once. A much larger clone is a single base away; this may be a read error. The chain links TRBV4-1 to TRBJ1-1, with D perhaps matching TRBD1 (5 bases). Deletions cut 7 bases from V and 1 base from J, with 22 bases between. The CDR3 is made up of 17 amino acids. CDR1 MGHRA and CDR2 YSYEKL come from the germline V gene. DNA of the CDR3: TGCGCCAGCAACCCCCTCACGGGGGAAAGACCGAACACTGAAGCTTTCTTT. This translates into CASNPLTGERPNTEAFF.

This clonotype came up many times. This chain joins TRBV5-1 and TRBJ2-1, with 7 nucleotides matching TRBD2. Trimming cost V 6 bases and J 1 base; bases outside gene matches: 13. Germline assignment: CDR1 SGHRS and CDR2 YFSETQ. This CDR3 has 17 amino acids. For the CDR3, the DNA is TGCGCCAGCAAAACGGGGAGGACTAGACTTTCCTACAATGAGCAGTTCTTC. Translated, it gives CASKTGRTRLSYNEQFF.

At least ten counts were recorded for this clonotype. The chain couples TRBV20-1 to TRBJ2-7, with 7 bases that match TRBD2. CDR1 DFQATT and CDR2 SNEGSKA come from the germline V gene (reference sequence). Trimming cost V 1 base and J 3 bases; bases outside gene matches: 9. The CDR3 is 15 amino acids. CDR3 DNA: TGCAGTGCTAGAGGGCTAGCGGACCCAGACTACGAGCAGTACTTC. Translated: CSARGLADPDYEQYF.

As to this clonotype: A read error may explain this, as a much larger clone is one base away. The chain links TRBV27 to TRBJ2-3; 10 bases align to TRBD1. The V gene's germline CDR1 is MNHEY and CDR2 SMNVEV (reference sequence). CDR3 length equals 15 residues. Trimming at V came to 5 bases and at J to 8 bases, leaving 10 bases not matched to a gene. CDR3 sequence (DNA): TGTGCCAGCAGTCTCGGGACAGGGGACGCAGGTACGCAGTATTTT. Translated: CASSLGTGDAGTQYF.

This clonotype was recorded many times. The rearrangement links TRBV5-1 to TRBJ2-7, with D possibly matching TRBD2 (6 bases). This CDR3 is 14 amino acids long. Germline V lookup: CDR1 SGHRS, CDR2 YFSETQ. V lost 3 bases to trimming and J lost 0 bases, with 10 bases between them. For the CDR3, the DNA is TGCGCCAGCAGCTACGGCGGGAACTCCTACGAGCAGTACTTC. Protein: CASSYGGNSYEQYF.

The genes are TRBV9 and TRBJ1-2, with TRBD1 as a possible D gene (6 bases). V lost 0 bases and J 2 bases, leaving 14 bases between the germline ends. CDR1 is SGDLS and CDR2 is YYNGEE in the germline V gene. The CDR3 extends over 16 amino acids. The CDR3 loop reads CASSVGQQGWNYGYTF. CDR3 nucleotide sequence: TGTGCCAGCAGCGTAGGGCAGCAGGGGTGGAACTATGGCTACACCTTC.

The table lists this clonotype with many counts. The chain employs TRBV18 and TRBJ2-5; 9 bases fit TRBD1. There are 14 residues in the CDR3. V lost 8 bases, J lost 2 bases, and 6 bases stayed unmatched. Germline loops: CDR1 KGHSH, CDR2 LQKENI. In nucleotides, the CDR3 is TGTGCCAGCAGCCCCGGGACAGGGCAAGAGACCCAGTACTTC. Its protein product is CASSPGTGQETQYF.

This clonotype came up many times. The chain couples TRBV20-1 to TRBJ1-6, with 9 nucleotides matching TRBD1. V lost 0 bases to trimming and J lost 9 bases; unmatched junction nucleotides: 6. The CDR3 is made up of 15 amino acids. The V gene's germline CDR1 is DFQATT and CDR2 SNEGSKA (reference sequence). CDR3: CSARDQQGAGSPLHF. CDR3 in DNA: TGCAGTGCTAGAGATCAACAGGGGGCCGGTTCACCCCTCCACTTT.

Ten or more counts support this clonotype. The chain has TRBV6-1 and TRBJ1-1; TRBD1 is a possible D gene (6 bases). The CDR3 contains 16 residues. The V and J ends lost 2 bases and 1 base respectively, with 14 bases between them. Looked up from germline, CDR1 is MNHNS and CDR2 is SASEGT. CDR3 protein: CASSEHRLGANTEAFF. The CDR3 DNA reads as TGTGCCAGCAGTGAACACAGGCTGGGGGCGAACACTGAAGCTTTCTTT.

This clonotype was recorded at least ten times. This chain links TRBV29-1 with TRBJ2-5, with 9 bases that match TRBD1. V gave up 4 bases and J gave up 4 bases; unmatched junction bases: 1. The CDR3 has 12 residues. CDR1 SQVTM and CDR2 ANQGSEA come from the germline V gene. In nucleotides, the CDR3 is TGCAGCGTTGGACAGGGGGGAGAGACCCAGTACTTC. The encoded protein is CSVGQGGETQYF.

In DNA form, the CDR3 reads TGTGCCATCTCTCCGACAGGGGGCAATCAGCCCCAGCATTTT. It translates to CAISPTGGNQPQHF. The chain is built from TRBV10-3 and TRBJ1-5; 8 nucleotides line up with TRBD1. J lost 2 bases, V lost 8 bases, and 5 bases had no gene match. The CDR3 runs to 14 residues. Germline V gene data show CDR1 as ENHRY and CDR2 as SYGVKD.

This clonotype has just a few counts. The gene calls are TRBV24-1 and TRBJ2-5, with D maybe TRBD2 (6 bases). This CDR3 spans 17 amino acids. Germline CDR1 KGHDR, CDR2 SFDVKD. With 4 bases removed from V and 5 bases from J, the gap between germline ends came to 22 bases. This chain's CDR3 is CATSDRKYKGGVETQYF. The DNA for the CDR3 is TGTGCCACCAGTGACCGAAAGTACAAGGGCGGGGTGGAGACCCAGTACTTC.